The 8 T cell receptor beta chains below were found in one sample sequenced in a study of blood T cell repertoires in COVID-19. Clones were read by immunoSEQ multiplex PCR, and TCRdb kept only the in-frame ones, dropping some. The sample records about 200,000 clones, 85% being singletons. Sequencing was performed on peripheral blood. These receptors originate from a man aged 55-75 years with COVID-19, enrolled during active disease.

This rearrangement joins TRBV4-1 to TRBJ1-6, with D hard to call. V was pared by 1 base and J by 3 bases, with 10 bases between. The CDR3 has 16 residues. Germline loops: CDR1 MGHRA, CDR2 YSYEKL. The DNA for the CDR3 is TGCGCCAGCAGCCAAGTCCTCCAGAACTATAATTCACCCCTCCACTTT. Residues: CASSQVLQNYNSPLHF.

The CDR3: CASSGPGQGSGEQFF. In DNA, the CDR3 is TGTGCCAGCAGCGGGCCGGGACAGGGGAGCGGTGAGCAGTTCTTC. J is TRBJ2-1 and V is TRBV5-4, with 10 bases aligning to TRBD1. CDR1 SGHNT and CDR2 YYREEE come from the germline V gene (reference sequence). The CDR3 loop spans 15 amino acids. Trimming took 4 bases from V and 9 from J; bases not matched to a gene: 10.

This clone came up a few times. The CDR3: CASSSRQVNTEAFF. For the CDR3, the DNA is TGTGCCAGCAGCAGCAGACAGGTGAACACTGAAGCTTTCTTT. The chain is built from TRBV14 and TRBJ1-1; D might be TRBD1 (6 bases). The CDR3 consists of 14 residues. CDR1 and CDR2 (germline): SGHDN, FVKESK. Deletions cut 5 bases from V and 0 bases from J, with 10 bases between.

This sequence joins TRBV19 and TRBJ2-1; 7 bases are a match to TRBD1. The ends lost 4 bases at V and 10 bases at J; junction bases unmatched: 7. Germline CDR1 and CDR2: LNHDA and SQIVND (reference sequence). The CDR3 extends over 13 amino acids. In DNA form, the CDR3 reads TGTGCCAGTAGTACCACCATACAGGGGGAGCAGTTCTTC. Amino acids: CASSTTIQGEQFF. Full variable domain (outside the CDR3, taken from reference TRBV19 and TRBJ2-1): DGGITQSPKYLFRKEGQNVTLSCEQNLNHDAMYWYRQDPGQGLRLIYYSQIVNDFQKGDIAEGYSVSREKKESFPLTVTSAQKNPTAFYLCASSTTIQGEQFFGPGTRLTVL.

The chain carries TRBV7-3 and TRBJ1-6, with a weak D call TRBD1 (5 bases). Germline V gene lookup returns CDR1 SGHTA and CDR2 FQGTGA. The CDR3 consists of 14 residues. Trimming took off 0 bases at V and 10 bases at J, with 10 bases between the two ends. CDR3 nucleotide sequence: TGTGCCAGCAGCTTAACAGGGGAAGACTCACCCCTCCACTTT. This translates into CASSLTGEDSPLHF.

With regard to this clone: The same CDR3 also results from other DNA sequences found in this sample. The chain combines TRBV29-1 with TRBJ2-2, with D possibly TRBD1 on 6 matching bases. The CDR3 is 13 residues long. V was trimmed by 3 bases and J by 1 base, leaving 6 bases between them. Per germline, CDR1 SQVTM and CDR2 ANQGSEA. DNA of the CDR3: TGCAGCGTTGACAGGGGGAACACCGGGGAGCTGTTTTTT. Its protein product is CSVDRGNTGELFF.

V gene TRBV28 combines with J gene TRBJ1-1, with TRBD1 as a possible D gene (6 bases). The CDR3 consists of 13 residues. Germline lookup yields CDR1 MDHEN and CDR2 SYDVKM. V was trimmed by 8 bases and J by 5 bases, leaving 15 bases between them. CDR3 loop: CASASNRVTEAFF. CDR3 DNA: TGTGCCAGCGCGTCAAACAGGGTTACTGAAGCTTTCTTT.

This sequence joins TRBV4-1 and TRBJ2-1; 14 bases agree with TRBD2. The CDR3 sequence is 17 residues long. Germline V lookup: CDR1 MGHRA, CDR2 YSYEKL. Germline trimming cut 0 bases from V and 10 bases from J; bases unmatched to any gene: 8. CDR3 amino acids: CASSQETTSGRAGEQFF. The CDR3 nucleotides are TGCGCCAGCAGCCAAGAGACGACTAGCGGGAGGGCGGGAGAGCAGTTCTTC.